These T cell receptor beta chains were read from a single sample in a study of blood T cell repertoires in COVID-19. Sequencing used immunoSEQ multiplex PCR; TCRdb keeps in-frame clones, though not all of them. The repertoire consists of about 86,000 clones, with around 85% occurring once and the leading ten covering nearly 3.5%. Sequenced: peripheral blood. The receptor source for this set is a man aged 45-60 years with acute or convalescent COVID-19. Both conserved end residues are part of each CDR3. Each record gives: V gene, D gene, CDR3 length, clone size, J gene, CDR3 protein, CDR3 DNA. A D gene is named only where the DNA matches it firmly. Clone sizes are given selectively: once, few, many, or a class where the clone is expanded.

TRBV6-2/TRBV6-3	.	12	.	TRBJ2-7	CASSDRIYEQYF	TGTGCCAGCAGCGACAGGATCTACGAGCAGTACTTC
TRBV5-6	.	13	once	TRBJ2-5	CASSLVLQETQYF	TGTGCCAGCAGCTTGGTCCTCCAAGAGACCCAGTACTTC
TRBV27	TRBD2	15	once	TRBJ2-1	CASTTGTSGYNEQFF	TGTGCCAGCACCACCGGGACTAGCGGGTACAATGAGCAGTTCTTC
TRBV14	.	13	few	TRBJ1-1	CASSQGPNTEAFF	TGTGCCAGCAGCCAAGGGCCGAACACTGAAGCTTTCTTT
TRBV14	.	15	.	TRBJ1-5	CASSQGTAGNQPQHF	TGTGCCAGCAGCCAAGGGACAGCCGGCAATCAGCCCCAGCATTTT
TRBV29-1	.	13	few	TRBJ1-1	CSVAVQENTEAFF	TGCAGCGTTGCGGTACAGGAGAACACTGAAGCTTTCTTT
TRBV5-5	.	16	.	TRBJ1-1	CASSTDEGIMNTEAFF	TGTGCCAGCAGCACCGACGAGGGTATAATGAACACTGAAGCTTTCTTT
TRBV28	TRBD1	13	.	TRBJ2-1	CASGAGGYNEQFF	TGTGCCAGCGGGGCAGGGGGCTACAATGAGCAGTTCTTC
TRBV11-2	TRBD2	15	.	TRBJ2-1	CASSPGLAGHNEQFF	TGTGCCAGCAGCCCCGGACTAGCGGGCCACAATGAGCAGTTCTTC
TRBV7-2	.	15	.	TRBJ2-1	CASSLARGGYNEQFF	TGTGCCAGCAGCTTAGCCCGTGGGGGGTACAATGAGCAGTTCTTC
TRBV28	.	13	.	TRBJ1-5	CASSGGAGQPQHF	TGTGCCAGCAGTGGAGGGGCAGGCCAGCCCCAGCATTTT
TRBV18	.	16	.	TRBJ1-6	CASSPPASTYNSPLHF	TGTGCCAGCTCACCACCGGCCAGTACCTATAATTCACCCCTCCACTTT
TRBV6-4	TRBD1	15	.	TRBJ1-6	CASRGTGTVNSPLHF	TGTGCCAGCAGGGGAACCGGGACAGTAAATTCACCCCTCCACTTT
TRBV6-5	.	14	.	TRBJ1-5	CASSNRDSGQPQHF	TGTGCCAGCAGTAACAGGGATTCCGGACAGCCCCAGCATTTT
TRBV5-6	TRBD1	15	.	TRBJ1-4	CASSRETGTGEKLFF	TGTGCCAGCAGCAGAGAGACAGGGACGGGGGAAAAACTGTTTTTT
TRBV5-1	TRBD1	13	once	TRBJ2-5	CASSPTGEETQYF	TGCGCCAGCAGCCCGACAGGGGAGGAGACCCAGTACTTC
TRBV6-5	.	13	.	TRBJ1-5	CASSYNRNQPQHF	TGTGCCAGCAGTTACAACAGGAATCAGCCCCAGCATTTT
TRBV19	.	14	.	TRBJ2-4	CASSRQDLKNIQYF	TGTGCCAGTAGCCGACAGGATCTCAAAAACATTCAGTACTTC
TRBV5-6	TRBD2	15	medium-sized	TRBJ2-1	CASSLASGSYNEQFF	TGTGCCAGCAGCTTGGCTAGCGGGAGCTACAATGAGCAGTTCTTC
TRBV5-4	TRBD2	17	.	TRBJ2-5	CASSAGLAGGSQETQYF	TGTGCCAGCAGCGCAGGACTAGCGGGGGGATCCCAAGAGACCCAGTACTTC
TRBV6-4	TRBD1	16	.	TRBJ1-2	CASRIVTGNHNYGYTF	TGTGCCAGCAGGATAGTGACAGGGAATCATAACTATGGCTACACCTTC
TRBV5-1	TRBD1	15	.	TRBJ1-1	CASSLRQGDISEAFF	TGCGCCAGCAGCTTAAGACAGGGGGATATATCTGAAGCTTTCTTT
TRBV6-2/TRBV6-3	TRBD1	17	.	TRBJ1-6	CASSNTDRDRYNSPLHF	TGTGCCAGCAGCAACACCGACAGGGATAGATATAATTCACCCCTCCACTTT
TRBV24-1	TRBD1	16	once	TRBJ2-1	CATSDTGTGGLNEQFF	TGTGCCACCAGTGATACCGGGACAGGGGGTCTTAATGAGCAGTTCTTC
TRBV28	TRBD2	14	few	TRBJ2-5	CASSFIAGEETQYF	TGTGCCAGCAGTTTTATAGCGGGGGAAGAGACCCAGTACTTC
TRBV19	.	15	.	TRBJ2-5	CASSKSKGGQETQYF	TGTGCCAGTAGTAAATCAAAGGGAGGACAAGAGACCCAGTACTTC
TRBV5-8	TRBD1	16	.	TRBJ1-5	CASSQDAGGRNQPQHF	TGTGCCAGCAGCCAGGATGCAGGGGGCAGAAATCAGCCCCAGCATTTT
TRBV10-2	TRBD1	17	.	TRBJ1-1	CASSGTTGGEIFTEAFF	TGCGCCAGCAGTGGAACCACAGGGGGCGAGATTTTCACTGAAGCTTTCTTT
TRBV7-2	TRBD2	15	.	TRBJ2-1	CASSLAGGLMNEQFF	TGTGCCAGCAGCTTAGCGGGAGGGCTTATGAATGAGCAGTTCTTC
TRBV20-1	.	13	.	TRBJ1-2	CSASTQGDYGYTF	TGCAGTGCTAGTACACAGGGCGACTATGGCTACACCTTC
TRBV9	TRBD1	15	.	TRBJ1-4	CASSARDRENEKLFF	TGTGCCAGCAGCGCCCGGGACAGGGAGAATGAAAAACTGTTTTTT
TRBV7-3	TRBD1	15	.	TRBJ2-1	CASSLIPGGAGEQFF	TGTGCCAGCAGCCTTATCCCAGGGGGCGCGGGGGAGCAGTTCTTC
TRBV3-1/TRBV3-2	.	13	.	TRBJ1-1	CASSQAGQGEAFF	TGTGCCAGCAGCCAGGCAGGGCAAGGTGAAGCTTTCTTT
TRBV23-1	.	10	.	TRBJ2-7	CVDKNYEQYF	TGCGTGGACAAGAACTACGAGCAGTACTTC
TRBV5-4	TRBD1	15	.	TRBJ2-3	CASSGPGQVTDTQYF	TGTGCCAGCAGCGGGCCGGGACAGGTCACAGATACGCAGTATTTT
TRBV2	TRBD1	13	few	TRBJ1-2	CASSPGQVYGYTF	TGTGCCAGCAGCCCGGGACAGGTCTATGGCTACACCTTC
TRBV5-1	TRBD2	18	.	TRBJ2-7	CASSLTTSGGPSSYEQYF	TGCGCCAGCAGCTTGACCACTAGCGGGGGGCCAAGCTCCTACGAGCAGTACTTC
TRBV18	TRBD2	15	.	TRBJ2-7	CASSATGTSPYEQYF	TGTGCCAGCTCAGCGACCGGGACTAGCCCATACGAGCAGTACTTC
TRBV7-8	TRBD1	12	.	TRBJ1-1	CASSHRGTEAFF	TGTGCCAGCAGCCACAGGGGAACTGAAGCTTTCTTT
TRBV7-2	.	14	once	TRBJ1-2	CASSLVVQSYGYTF	TGTGCCAGCAGCTTAGTGGTACAGTCCTATGGCTACACCTTC
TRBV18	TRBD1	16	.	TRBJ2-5	CASSPNPGQAGETQYF	TGTGCCAGCTCACCAAACCCGGGACAGGCGGGAGAGACCCAGTACTTC
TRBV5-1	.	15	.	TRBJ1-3	CASSPPGISGNTIYF	TGCGCCAGCAGCCCCCCAGGGATCTCTGGAAACACCATATATTTT
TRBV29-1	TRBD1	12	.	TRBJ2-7	CSVGGQGNEQYF	TGCAGCGTGGGGGGACAGGGCAACGAGCAGTACTTC
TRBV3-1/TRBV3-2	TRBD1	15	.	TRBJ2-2	CASSQDGQATGELFF	TGTGCCAGCAGCCAAGACGGACAGGCCACCGGGGAGCTGTTTTTT
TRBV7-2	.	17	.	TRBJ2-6	CASSLVAVASGANVLTF	TGTGCCAGCAGCTTAGTAGCAGTTGCGTCTGGGGCCAACGTCCTGACTTTC
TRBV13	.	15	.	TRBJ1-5	CASSLGGNSNQPQHF	TGTGCCAGCAGCTTAGGCGGTAATAGCAATCAGCCCCAGCATTTT
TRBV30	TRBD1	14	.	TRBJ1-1	CAWTAWAGGTEAFF	TGTGCCTGGACCGCCTGGGCAGGGGGCACTGAAGCTTTCTTT
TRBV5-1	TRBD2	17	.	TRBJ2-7	CASSLAGGRPRTYEQYF	TGCGCCAGCAGCTTGGCAGGCGGGAGGCCCCGAACCTACGAGCAGTACTTC
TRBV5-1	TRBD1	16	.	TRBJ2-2	CASSLYNRGNTGELFF	TGCGCCAGCAGCTTGTACAACAGGGGGAATACCGGGGAGCTGTTTTTT
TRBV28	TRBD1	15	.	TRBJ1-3	CASSSGGTSGNTIYF	TGTGCCAGCAGCTCAGGGGGTACCTCTGGAAACACCATATATTTT
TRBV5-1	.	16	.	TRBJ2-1	CASSLGMGQAYNEQFF	TGCGCCAGCAGCTTGGGTATGGGACAAGCATACAATGAGCAGTTCTTC